This T cell receptor (beta chain) derives from a study of blood T cell repertoires in COVID-19. Overall study: Samples of COVID-19 (acute and convalescent) were obtained from the United States, Italy and Spain.

Per the original data handling: Reference gene primer amplification gave nucleated cell count estimates. Sequenced by immunoSEQ multiplex PCR; TCRdb stores in-frame clones only, minus some. V and J calls and clone size are given by that table; D and trimming were obtained from the DNA. The sample consists of over 200,000 clones, over 75% of them appearing once. The sequencing input was peripheral blood. The TCR was taken from a woman older than 75 with acute or convalescent COVID-19.

The chain's CDR3 is CASSPFEGGSYEQYF. The DNA for the CDR3 is TGTGCCAGCAGCCCCTTCGAAGGGGGCAGCTACGAGCAGTACTTC. The chain recombines TRBV9 with TRBJ2-7; TRBD1 agrees at 7 bases. The CDR3 consists of 15 residues. After removal of 4 bases from V and 3 bases from J, the junction contained 10 bases not matched to a gene. The germline V gene has CDR1 SGDLS and CDR2 YYNGEE.